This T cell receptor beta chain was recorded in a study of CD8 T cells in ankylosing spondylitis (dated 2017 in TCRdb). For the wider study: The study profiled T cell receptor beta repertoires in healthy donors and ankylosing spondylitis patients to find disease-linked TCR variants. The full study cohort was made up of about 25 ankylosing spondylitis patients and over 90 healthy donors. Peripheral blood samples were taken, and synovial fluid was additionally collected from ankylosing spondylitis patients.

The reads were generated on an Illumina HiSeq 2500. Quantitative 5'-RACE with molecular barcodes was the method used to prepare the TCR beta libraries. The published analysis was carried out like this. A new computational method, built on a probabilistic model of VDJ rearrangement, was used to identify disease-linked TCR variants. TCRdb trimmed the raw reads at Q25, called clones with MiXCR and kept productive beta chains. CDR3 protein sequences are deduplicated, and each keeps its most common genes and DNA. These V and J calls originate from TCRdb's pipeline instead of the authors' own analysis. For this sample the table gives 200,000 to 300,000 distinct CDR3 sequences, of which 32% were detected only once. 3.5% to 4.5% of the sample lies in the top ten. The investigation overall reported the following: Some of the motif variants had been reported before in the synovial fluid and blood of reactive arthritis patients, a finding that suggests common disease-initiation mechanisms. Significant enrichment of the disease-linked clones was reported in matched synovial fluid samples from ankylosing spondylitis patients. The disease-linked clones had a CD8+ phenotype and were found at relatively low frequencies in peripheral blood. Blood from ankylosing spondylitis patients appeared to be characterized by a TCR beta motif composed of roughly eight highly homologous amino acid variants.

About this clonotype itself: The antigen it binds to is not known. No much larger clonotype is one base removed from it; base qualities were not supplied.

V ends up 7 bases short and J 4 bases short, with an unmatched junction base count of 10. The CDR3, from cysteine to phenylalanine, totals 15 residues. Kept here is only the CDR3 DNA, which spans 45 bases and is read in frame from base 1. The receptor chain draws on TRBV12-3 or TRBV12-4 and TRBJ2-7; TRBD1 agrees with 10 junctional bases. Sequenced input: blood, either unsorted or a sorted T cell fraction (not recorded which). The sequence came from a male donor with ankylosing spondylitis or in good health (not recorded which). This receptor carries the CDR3 CASNGGTGDSYEQYF. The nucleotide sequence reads TGTGCCAGCAATGGGGGGACAGGGGATTCTTACGAGCAGTACTTC.